This T cell receptor (beta chain) was identified in a study of molecular identifiers for immune sequencing clone quantification (dated by TCRdb to 2016 to 2018). Broadly, across the study: For a replicate experiment, RNA from around 20,000 or 99,000 naive CD8 T cells was divided into five aliquots, of which four were sequenced. The study was a methods study using CD8 T cells to benchmark molecular-identifier clustering-based TCR repertoire sequencing (MIDCIRS) and TCR RNA copy counting.

Naive CD8 T cell libraries were made from about 21,000 to 970,000 sorted cells using 10%, 30% or 50% of purified RNA. On a BD FACSAria II, naive CD8 T cells were FACS-sorted as CD8+CD4-CCR7+CD45RA+ and collected into RLT Plus buffer. Detection sensitivity was tested by spiking Jurkat RNA equal to roughly nine TCR copies' worth into samples containing roughly 19,000-1,000,000 naive CD8 T cells. CD8 T cells were enriched using RosetteSep CD8+ T Cell Enrichment Cocktail and Ficoll-Paque, and the enriched cells then underwent ACK red cell lysis. Notes on this clonotype: Its antigen specificity is not known. The record has no base qualities; no much larger clone is one base away.

The library was generated by PCR. The sample was run on a NextSeq 500. Bulk TCR libraries were prepared as previously described, using TCR primers listed in Table S5. Purification of total RNA was performed with the Qiagen AllPrep DNA/RNA kit. Before any analysis, reads coming from multiple sequencing runs of the same library were combined into one pool. The published analysis was carried out like this. Reads were retained only if their TCR constant sequence matched exactly, and those retained reads were trimmed to 150 nt and grouped according to their 12-nt molecular barcodes. Reads in each barcode group were sub-clustered using a 15% Levenshtein threshold, and a quality-weighted consensus sequence was built for each RNA molecule. Non-functional sequences were removed, as were lower-count sequences one edit away from another. Based on fitting two negative binomial distributions, any barcode sub-cluster with under 20% of the maximum read count was discarded. TCRdb reprocessed the public reads (quality trimming at Q25 with fastp, clone calling with MiXCR) and kept in-frame beta chains. CDR3 protein duplicates are merged, each entry listing the most common genes and DNA. None of the V and J calls come from the authors' own analysis; TCRdb made them. The sample profile shows approximately 630,000 distinct CDR3 sequences; about 25% of them were found once. About 0.84% of the sample is in the top ten clones.

The CDR3 starts with the cysteine, ends with the phenylalanine, and has 13 residues. Kept here is only the CDR3 DNA, which spans 39 bases and is read in frame from base 1. V is clipped by 2 bases and J by 7 bases, and the sequence between their germline boundaries is 11 bases long. CDR1 and CDR2, looked up from the germline V gene, are MNHEY and SVGAGI. The paper's findings and limits, for the study overall: Highly expanded clone sizes could be underestimated if identical TCR molecules share a barcode. When barcode sub-clustering was left out, chimeric consensus sequences inflated TCR diversity, with chimeras reaching as high as 47%. Even against a background of approximately 1 million naive CD8 T cells, spiked-in Jurkat TCR RNA amounting to a single cell's worth was reported to be detectable. In CMV-specific effector cells, clones with more than 20 RNA copies contained over 98% of molecules, whereas in naive cells such clones contained under 1% of molecules. Modeling gave about three recovered TCR RNA copies per cell versus roughly 10 by digital PCR, implying about 30% capture efficiency. Spiked-in Jurkat TCR RNA (10 copies' worth), which is not part of the donor repertoire, was contained in the naive libraries.

Sequencing input: naive CD8+ T cells from blood, with Jurkat cell RNA spiked in. Interpreted using the paper, the cell subset or site label stands for: FACS-sorted CD8+CD4-CCR7+CD45RA+ naive T cells. The sequence came from a human donor in good health. Some libraries in this study had Jurkat cell RNA spiked in. The chain is made from TRBV6-5 and TRBJ1-2; confidence is insufficient to name the D gene. The bases read TGTGCCAGCAGTTACCGGTCCTTGGGTGGCTACACCTTC. Protein translation: CASSYRSLGGYTF.